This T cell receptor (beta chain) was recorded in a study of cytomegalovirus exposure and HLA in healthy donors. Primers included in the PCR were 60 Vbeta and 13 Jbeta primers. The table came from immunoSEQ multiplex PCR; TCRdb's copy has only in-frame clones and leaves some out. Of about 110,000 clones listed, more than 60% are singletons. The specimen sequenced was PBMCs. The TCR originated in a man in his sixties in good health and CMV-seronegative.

CDR3 region: CASSLDTSNTGELFF. The CDR3 DNA sequence: TGTGCCAGCAGCTTAGACACATCGAACACCGGGGAGCTGTTTTTT. The V and J genes are TRBV5-6 and TRBJ2-2; D is unclear. CDR1 SGHDT and CDR2 YYEEEE come from the germline V gene. V was cut by 2 bases and J by 0 bases, with 8 bases left in between. The CDR3 sequence is 15 residues long.